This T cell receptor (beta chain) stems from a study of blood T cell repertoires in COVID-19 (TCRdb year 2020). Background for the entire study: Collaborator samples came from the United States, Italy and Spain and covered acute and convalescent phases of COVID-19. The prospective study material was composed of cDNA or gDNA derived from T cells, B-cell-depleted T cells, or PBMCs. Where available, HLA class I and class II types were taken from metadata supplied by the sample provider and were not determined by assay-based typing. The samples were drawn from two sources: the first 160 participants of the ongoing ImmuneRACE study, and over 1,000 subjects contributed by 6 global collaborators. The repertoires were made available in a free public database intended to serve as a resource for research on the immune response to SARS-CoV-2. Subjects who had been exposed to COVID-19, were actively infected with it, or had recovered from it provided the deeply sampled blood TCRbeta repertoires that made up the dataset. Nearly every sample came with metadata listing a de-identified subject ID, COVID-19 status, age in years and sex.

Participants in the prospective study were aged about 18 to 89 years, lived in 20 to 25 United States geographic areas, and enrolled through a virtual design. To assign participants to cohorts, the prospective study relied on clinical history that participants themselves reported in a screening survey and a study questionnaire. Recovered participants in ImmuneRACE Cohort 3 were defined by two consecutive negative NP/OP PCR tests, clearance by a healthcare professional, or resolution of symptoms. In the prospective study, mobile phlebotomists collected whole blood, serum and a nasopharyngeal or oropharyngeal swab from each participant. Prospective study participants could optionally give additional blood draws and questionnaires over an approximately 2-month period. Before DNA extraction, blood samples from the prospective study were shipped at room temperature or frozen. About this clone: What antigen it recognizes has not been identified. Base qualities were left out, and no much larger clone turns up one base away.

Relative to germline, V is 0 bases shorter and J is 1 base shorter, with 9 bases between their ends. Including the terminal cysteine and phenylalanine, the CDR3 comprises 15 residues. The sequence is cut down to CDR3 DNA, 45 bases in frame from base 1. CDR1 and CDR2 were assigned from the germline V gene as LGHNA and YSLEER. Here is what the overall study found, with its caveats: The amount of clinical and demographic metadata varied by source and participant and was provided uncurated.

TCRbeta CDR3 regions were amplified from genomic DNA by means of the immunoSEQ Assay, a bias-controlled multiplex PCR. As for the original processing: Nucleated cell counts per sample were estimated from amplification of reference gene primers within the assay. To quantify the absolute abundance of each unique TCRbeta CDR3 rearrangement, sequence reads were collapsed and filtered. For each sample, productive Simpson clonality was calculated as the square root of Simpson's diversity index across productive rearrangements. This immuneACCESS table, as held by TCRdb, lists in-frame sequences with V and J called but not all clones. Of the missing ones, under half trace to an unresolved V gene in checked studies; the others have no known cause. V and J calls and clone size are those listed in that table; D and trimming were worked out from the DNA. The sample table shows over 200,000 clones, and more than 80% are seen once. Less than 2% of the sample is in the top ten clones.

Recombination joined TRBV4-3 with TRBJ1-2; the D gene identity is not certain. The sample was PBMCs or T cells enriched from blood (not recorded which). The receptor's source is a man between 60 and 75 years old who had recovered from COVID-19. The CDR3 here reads CASSQDIASNYGYTF. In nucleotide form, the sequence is TGCGCCAGCAGCCAAGATATCGCCAGTAACTATGGCTACACCTTC.